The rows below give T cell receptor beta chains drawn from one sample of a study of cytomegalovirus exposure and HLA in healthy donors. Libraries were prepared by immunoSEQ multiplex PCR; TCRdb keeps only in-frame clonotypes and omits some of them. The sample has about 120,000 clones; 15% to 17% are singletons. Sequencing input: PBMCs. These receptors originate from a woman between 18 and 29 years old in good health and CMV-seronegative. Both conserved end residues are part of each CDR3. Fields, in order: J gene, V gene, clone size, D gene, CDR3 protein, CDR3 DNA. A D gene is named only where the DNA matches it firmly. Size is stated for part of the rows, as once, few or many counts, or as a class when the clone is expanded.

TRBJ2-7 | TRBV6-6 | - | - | CASNIEDSFPSYEQYF | TGTGCCAGCAACATAGAGGACAGCTTTCCCTCCTACGAGCAGTACTTC
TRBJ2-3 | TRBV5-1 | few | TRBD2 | CASSWGLAGDSSTDTQYF | TGCGCCAGCAGCTGGGGACTAGCGGGAGACTCTAGCACAGATACGCAGTATTTT
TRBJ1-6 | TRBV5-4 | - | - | CASSLGGVGLNSPLHF | TGTGCCAGCAGCTTAGGAGGGGTTGGTCTCAATTCACCCCTCCACTTT
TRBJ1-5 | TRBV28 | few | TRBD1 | CASTHRGPRYQPQHF | TGTGCCAGCACCCACAGGGGTCCTCGGTATCAGCCCCAGCATTTT
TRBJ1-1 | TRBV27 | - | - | CASSFGGLGTEAFF | TGTGCCAGCAGTTTTGGGGGCTTGGGCACTGAAGCTTTCTTT
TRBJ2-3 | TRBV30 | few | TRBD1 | CAWSDTWAGGADTQYF | TGTGCCTGGAGTGACACGTGGGCAGGGGGCGCAGATACGCAGTATTTT
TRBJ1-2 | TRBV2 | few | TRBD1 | CASRAGQGYGYTF | TGTGCCAGCAGAGCGGGACAGGGGTACGGCTACACCTTC
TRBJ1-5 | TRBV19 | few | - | CASSIGQLSNQPQHF | TGTGCCAGTAGTATCGGACAGCTTAGCAATCAGCCCCAGCATTTT
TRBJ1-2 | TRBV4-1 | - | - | CASSQGPTNYGYTF | TGCGCCAGCAGCCAAGGTCCCACTAACTATGGCTACACCTTC
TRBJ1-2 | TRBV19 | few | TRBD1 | CASTSGDRLYGYTF | TGTGCCAGTACCTCAGGGGACAGGCTCTATGGCTACACCTTC
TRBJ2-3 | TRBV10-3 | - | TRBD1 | CAIRPGGADTQYF | TGTGCCATCAGGCCAGGGGGCGCAGATACGCAGTATTTT
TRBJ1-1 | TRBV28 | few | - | CASSFWGGGGYTEAFF | TGTGCCAGCAGTTTTTGGGGTGGGGGGGGGTACACTGAAGCTTTCTTT
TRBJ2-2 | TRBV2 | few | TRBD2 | CASRRLAGPGELFF | TGTGCCAGCCGGAGGCTAGCGGGCCCCGGGGAGCTGTTTTTT
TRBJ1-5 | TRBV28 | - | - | CASSLFGGPQHF | TGTGCCAGCAGTTTATTCGGAGGGCCCCAGCATTTT
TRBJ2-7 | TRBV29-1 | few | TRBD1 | CSVGTGYEQYF | TGCAGCGTCGGGACAGGCTACGAGCAGTACTTC
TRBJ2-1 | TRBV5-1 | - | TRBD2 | CASSLVRREISGEQFF | TGCGCCAGCAGCTTGGTGCGGCGGGAGATTAGTGGTGAGCAGTTCTTC
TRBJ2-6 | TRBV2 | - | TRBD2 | CASSETSGGAGANVLTF | TGTGCCAGCAGTGAAACTAGCGGGGGCGCTGGGGCCAACGTCCTGACTTTC
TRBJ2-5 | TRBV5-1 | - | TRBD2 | CASSLGLAGGPVGETQYF | TGCGCCAGCAGCCTAGGACTAGCGGGGGGCCCCGTGGGTGAGACCCAGTACTTC
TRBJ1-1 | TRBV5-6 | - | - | CASSHRDTNTEAFF | TGTGCCAGCAGCCACCGGGACACGAACACTGAAGCTTTCTTT
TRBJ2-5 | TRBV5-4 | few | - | CASSLELLQETQYF | TGTGCCAGCAGCTTGGAGCTACTCCAAGAGACCCAGTACTTC
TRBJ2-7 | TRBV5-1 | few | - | CASSSQDRKSYEQYF | TGCGCCAGCAGCTCCCAGGACAGAAAATCCTACGAGCAGTACTTC
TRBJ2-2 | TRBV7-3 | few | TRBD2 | CASSFQGLPTGELFF | TGTGCCAGCAGCTTCCAGGGACTACCCACCGGGGAGCTGTTTTTT
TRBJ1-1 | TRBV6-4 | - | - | CASREGGASEAFF | TGTGCCAGCAGGGAGGGAGGAGCGAGTGAAGCTTTCTTT
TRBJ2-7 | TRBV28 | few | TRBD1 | CASSLGPGQTYEQYF | TGTGCCAGCAGTCTAGGGCCGGGACAGACCTACGAGCAGTACTTC
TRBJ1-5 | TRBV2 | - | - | CASSESLVGGTQPQHF | TGTGCCAGCAGTGAGAGCCTCGTCGGGGGAACTCAGCCCCAGCATTTT
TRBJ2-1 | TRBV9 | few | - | CASSVEQGRYNEQFF | TGTGCCAGCAGCGTAGAACAGGGAAGGTACAATGAGCAGTTCTTC
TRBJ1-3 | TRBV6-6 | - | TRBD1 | CASSQGQGRGNTIYF | TGTGCCAGCAGTCAGGGACAGGGGAGGGGAAACACCATATATTTT
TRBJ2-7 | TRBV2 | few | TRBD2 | CASSEISGEIYEQYF | TGTGCCAGCAGTGAAATTAGCGGGGAGATCTACGAGCAGTACTTC
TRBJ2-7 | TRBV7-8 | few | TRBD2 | CASSPARDGRKYF | TGTGCCAGCAGCCCCGCAAGGGACGGGAGGAAGTACTTC
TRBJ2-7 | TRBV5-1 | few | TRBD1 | CASSSGQGADEQYF | TGCGCCAGCAGCTCGGGACAGGGGGCGGACGAGCAGTACTTC
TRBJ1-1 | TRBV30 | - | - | CAWSPRGVRRTEAFF | TGTGCCTGGAGCCCCCGGGGGGTGAGGCGCACTGAAGCTTTCTTT
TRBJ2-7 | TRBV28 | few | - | CASSLPGGRRYF | TGTGCCAGCAGTTTGCCCGGGGGACGAAGGTACTTC
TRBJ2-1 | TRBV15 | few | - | CATSRVSSSYNEQFF | TGTGCCACCAGCAGAGTGAGTAGCTCCTACAATGAGCAGTTCTTC
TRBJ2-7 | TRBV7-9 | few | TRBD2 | CASSLEGLAGVYEQYF | TGTGCCAGCAGCTTAGAAGGACTAGCGGGAGTATACGAGCAGTACTTC
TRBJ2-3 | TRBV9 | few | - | CASSVGGSSTDTQYF | TGTGCCAGCAGCGTGGGAGGATCTAGCACAGATACGCAGTATTTT
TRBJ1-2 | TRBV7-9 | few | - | CASSFDSGVNGYTF | TGTGCCAGCAGCTTCGACAGTGGGGTTAATGGCTACACCTTC
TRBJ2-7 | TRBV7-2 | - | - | CASSLSWEQYF | TGTGCCAGCAGCCTATCCTGGGAGCAGTACTTC
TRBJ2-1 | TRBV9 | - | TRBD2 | CASSIGLAGNEQFF | TGTGCCAGCAGCATTGGACTAGCGGGCAATGAGCAGTTCTTC
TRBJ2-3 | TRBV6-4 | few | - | CASSDSFADTQYF | TGTGCCAGCAGTGACTCGTTCGCAGATACGCAGTATTTT
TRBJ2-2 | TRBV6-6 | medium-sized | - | CASSYSQEGGELFF | TGTGCCAGCAGTTACTCGCAGGAGGGCGGGGAGCTGTTTTTT
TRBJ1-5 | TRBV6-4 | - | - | CASRGGRSNQPQHF | TGTGCCAGCAGGGGGGGGCGGAGCAATCAGCCCCAGCATTTT
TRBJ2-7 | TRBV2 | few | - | CASSERYEQYF | TGTGCCAGCAGTGAACGGTACGAGCAGTACTTC
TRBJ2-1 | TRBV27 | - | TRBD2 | CAARAGPWDEQFF | TGTGCCGCTCGAGCGGGGCCATGGGATGAGCAGTTCTTC